This TCR beta chain is from a study of blood T cell repertoires in COVID-19. Study details: Acute and convalescent COVID-19 samples came from the United States, Italy and Spain. Nucleic acid was either cDNA or gDNA, and it came from T cells, B-cell-depleted T cells, or PBMCs.

The CDR3 runs to 16 residues. Trimming took off 3 bases at V and 4 bases at J, with 16 bases between the two ends. The germline V gene has CDR1 MNHNS and CDR2 SASEGT. Per the study methods: Using reference gene primer amplification, nucleated cell counts were estimated. The table came from immunoSEQ multiplex PCR; TCRdb's copy has only in-frame clones and leaves some out. V, J and clone size reflect that table, while D and trimming were determined from the DNA. The sample holds approximately 200,000 clones; about 85% are singletons and the top ten take roughly 2.9%. The chain combines TRBV6-1 with TRBJ1-5; a possible D gene is TRBD1 (6 bases). This TCR came from a woman in her twenties or thirties with active or convalescent COVID-19. Sequencing was carried out using peripheral blood. CDR3 sequence reads: CASSEETGLRNQPQHF. The CDR3 nucleotides read TGTGCCAGCAGTGAGGAGACAGGTTTAAGAAATCAGCCCCAGCATTTT.